What follows describes a single TCR beta chain. Using immunoSEQ multiplex PCR, the repertoire was profiled, and TCRdb retains in-frame clones only, with some absent. This sample yields around 140,000 clones, of which around 78% are seen a single time; approximately 4.5% belongs to the top ten. This sample was included in a study of blood T cell repertoires in COVID-19. V lost 7 bases and J lost 8, with 20 bases in between. Germline V gives CDR1 LNHDA, CDR2 SQIVND (reference sequence). The CDR3 is 14 residues long. Sequenced input: peripheral blood. The rearrangement links TRBV19 to TRBJ1-2; D unclear. This clonotype was obtained from an elderly woman with active or convalescent COVID-19. The DNA of the CDR3 is TGTGCCAGTACTAGTTCTACGTCGTTTCGGGGCTACACCTTC. It is translated as CASTSSTSFRGYTF.